A single sample gave rise to the 17 T cell receptor beta chains below, sequenced in a study of blood T cell repertoires in COVID-19. Produced via immunoSEQ multiplex PCR; TCRdb's table is partial and in-frame only. Here the sample spans about 190,000 clones, around 83% being singletons. Material: peripheral blood. The receptors stem from a woman aged 40 to 50 with acute or convalescent COVID-19.

This sequence joins TRBV10-1 and TRBJ1-1; D is unclear. The CDR3 length is 16 residues. Trimming removed 6 bases from V and 1 base from J, with 18 bases in between. Germline-derived CDR1 and CDR2 are WNHNN and SYGVQD (reference sequence). The CDR3 protein is CASSATPHVSNTEAFF. The CDR3 coding sequence is TGCGCCAGCAGCGCCACACCTCACGTCTCGAACACTGAAGCTTTCTTT.

The rearrangement links TRBV6-5 to TRBJ1-1, with no clear D. Germline values: CDR1 MNHEY, CDR2 SVGAGI. The CDR3 length is 14 residues. Trimming removed 7 bases at V and 4 bases at J, with 16 bases between. The CDR3 protein is CASTSLTSGTEAFF. The CDR3 DNA reads as TGTGCCAGCACCTCGCTCACGTCAGGCACTGAAGCTTTCTTT.

The genes are TRBV6-5 and TRBJ2-7; 13 nucleotides align to TRBD2. The trim removed 2 bases at V and 3 bases at J, leaving 4 bases unmatched. Germline V gene sequence: CDR1 MNHEY, CDR2 SVGAGI. This CDR3 region has 16 residues. The CDR3 protein is CASSYGTSGAFYEQYF. Written as DNA, the CDR3 is TGTGCCAGCAGTTACGGGACTAGCGGGGCCTTCTACGAGCAGTACTTC.

The chain recombines TRBV4-2 with TRBJ1-4; D may be TRBD1 (6 bases). In germline, CDR1 is LGHNA, CDR2 YNFKEQ. There are 16 residues in the CDR3. The V gene lost 0 bases and the J gene lost 8 bases, with 16 bases spanning the gap. CDR3 bases: TGTGCCAGCAGCCAAGATCCCCAGGGGTATTGGGAAAAACTGTTTTTT. It is translated as CASSQDPQGYWEKLFF.

The V and J genes are TRBV6-5 and TRBJ1-5, with D possibly matching TRBD1 (5 bases). Trimming pared 2 bases from V and 4 bases from J, leaving 6 bases between. The germline CDR1 and CDR2 sequences are MNHEY and SVGAGI. The CDR3 consists of 13 residues. CDR3 nucleotides: TGTGCCAGCAGTTACGGGGGGAATCAGCCCCAGCATTTT. Protein: CASSYGGNQPQHF.

This sequence joins TRBV6-5 and TRBJ1-1; the D gene is possibly TRBD1 (5 bases). The V end was cut by 4 bases, the J end by 4 bases, with 10 bases between. The length of the CDR3 is 13 residues. Germline V lookup: CDR1 MNHEY, CDR2 SVGAGI. As DNA, the CDR3 is TGTGCCAGCAGTTTCCAGGGACTCACTGAAGCTTTCTTT. It is translated as CASSFQGLTEAFF.

For the CDR3, the DNA is TGCAGTGCTAGTTCCATGGCAGGAATAAACACTGAAGCTTTCTTT. Protein product: CSASSMAGINTEAFF. V and J are TRBV20-1 and TRBJ1-1; no definite D call. Between the trimmed V and J ends, which lost 3 bases and 2 bases, there was a span of 16 bases. Per germline, CDR1 DFQATT and CDR2 SNEGSKA (reference sequence). CDR3 size: 15 residues.

The gene calls are TRBV6-6 and TRBJ1-3; 8 bases agree with TRBD1. The CDR3 is 16 residues long. Losses at the gene ends were 0 bases for V and 2 bases for J; bases not matched to a gene: 3. Germline V lookup: CDR1 MNHNY, CDR2 SVGAGI (reference sequence). The chain's CDR3 is CASSYSTGQAGNTIYF. CDR3 sequence (DNA): TGTGCCAGCAGTTACTCTACGGGACAGGCTGGAAACACCATATATTTT.

The V call is TRBV2, the J call TRBJ2-5, with D possibly matching TRBD2 (5 bases). From germline, CDR1 is SNHLY and CDR2 FYNNEI. V dropped 4 bases and J dropped 4 bases, with 10 bases sitting between them. There are 13 residues in the CDR3. CDR3 nucleotide sequence: TGTGCCAGCAGTGCCCGGGAAGGAGAGACCCAGTACTTC. This translates into CASSAREGETQYF.

This chain connects TRBV30 to TRBJ2-1, with TRBD2 identical over 16 bases. The CDR3 is 19 amino acids. V gave up 8 bases and J gave up 0 bases; unmatched junction bases: 13. Germline assignment: CDR1 GTSNPN and CDR2 SVGIG (reference sequence). Here the CDR3 reads CAVSGTSGGALVSYNEQFF. The CDR3 region has the DNA TGTGCCGTATCCGGGACTAGCGGGGGGGCCCTTGTCTCCTACAATGAGCAGTTCTTC.

The J gene is TRBJ2-1, the V gene TRBV28; tentative D call: TRBD2 (5 bases). This CDR3 contains 12 residues. With 6 bases removed from V and 4 bases from J, the gap between germline ends came to 7 bases. The germline V gene has CDR1 MDHEN and CDR2 SYDVKM. The CDR3 here is CASSGMYNEQFF. The CDR3 DNA reads as TGTGCCAGCAGCGGGATGTACAATGAGCAGTTCTTC.

The sample holds one count of this clone. CDR3 nucleotide sequence: TGTGCCACCAGTCAAGGGGGTTGGGATCAGCCCCAGCATTTT. It codes for CATSQGGWDQPQHF. The chain employs TRBV24-1 and TRBJ1-5, with a possible D match to TRBD1 (6 bases). CDR1 and CDR2 (germline): KGHDR, SFDVKD. The CDR3 is 14 amino acids. Trimming cost V 6 bases and J 5 bases, with 13 bases left between them.

V is TRBV29-1 and J is TRBJ1-1; D uncertain. V lost 1 base, J lost 6 bases, and 6 bases lay in between. Germline V gives CDR1 SQVTM, CDR2 ANQGSEA. This CDR3 spans 11 amino acids. The CDR3 DNA follows: TGCAGCGTTGAAGTTTGGCCTGAAGCTTTCTTT. It translates to CSVEVWPEAFF.

The V call is TRBV7-6, the J call TRBJ2-5; 8 nucleotides agree with TRBD1. The length of the CDR3 is 13 residues. V gave up 0 bases and J gave up 14 bases; unmatched junction bases: 8. Germline V gene sequence: CDR1 SGHVS, CDR2 FNYEAQ. CDR3 protein: CASSLALDRVGYF. In DNA, the CDR3 is TGTGCCAGCAGCTTAGCACTGGACAGGGTTGGCTACTTC.

The CDR3 nucleotides are TGTGCCAGCAGCAAAGACGCAGTGGCAGATCCTGAAGCTTTCTTT. Translated, it gives CASSKDAVADPEAFF. The chain joins TRBV21-1 to TRBJ1-1; no DNA check was done on the table's D call, TRBD1. TRBV21-1 corresponds to a pseudogene. There are 15 residues in the CDR3.

The chain employs TRBV30 and TRBJ1-4; D not certain. This CDR3 spans 13 amino acids. V dropped 0 bases and J dropped 8 bases, with 10 bases sitting between them. Germline-derived CDR1 and CDR2 are GTSNPN and SVGIG (reference sequence). CDR3 region: CAWSVLEGEKLFF. In nucleotides, the CDR3 is TGTGCCTGGAGTGTATTGGAGGGCGAAAAACTGTTTTTT.

V gene TRBV2 combines with J gene TRBJ2-7; 9 bases align to TRBD2. The CDR3 extends over 15 amino acids. Germline assignment: CDR1 SNHLY and CDR2 FYNNEI. V shed 4 bases, J shed 3 bases, and the junction held 7 bases outside the gene matches. The CDR3 sequence: CASSVVVAGVYEQYF. CDR3 sequence (DNA): TGTGCCAGCAGTGTGGTGGTAGCGGGGGTCTACGAGCAGTACTTC.